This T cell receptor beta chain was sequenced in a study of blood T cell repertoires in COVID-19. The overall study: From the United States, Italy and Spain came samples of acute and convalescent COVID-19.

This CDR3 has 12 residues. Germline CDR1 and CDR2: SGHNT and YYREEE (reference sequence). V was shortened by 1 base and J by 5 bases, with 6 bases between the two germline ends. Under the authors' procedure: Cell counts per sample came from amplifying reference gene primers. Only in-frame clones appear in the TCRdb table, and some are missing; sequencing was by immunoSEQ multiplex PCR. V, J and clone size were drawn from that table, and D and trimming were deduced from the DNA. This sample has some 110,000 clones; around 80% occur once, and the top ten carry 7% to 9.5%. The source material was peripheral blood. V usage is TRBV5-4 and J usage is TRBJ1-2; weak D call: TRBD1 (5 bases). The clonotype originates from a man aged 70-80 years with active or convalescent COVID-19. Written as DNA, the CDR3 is TGTGCCAGCAGCTTGCCAGGGTATGGCTACACCTTC. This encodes CASSLPGYGYTF.